This T cell receptor (beta chain) was identified during a study of control samples from healthy donors and cancer patients (dated by TCRdb to the early 2020s). The protocol used for the library was the immunoSEQ multiplex PCR assay. TCRdb provides this immuneACCESS table in a form limited to in-frame rearrangements. Some clones are lacking; in checked studies, under half of them reflect an unresolved V gene, and why the rest are absent is not known. The sample profile shows about 98,000 clones; approximately 81% of them were found once. Under 12% of the sample is held by the ten biggest clonotypes. This clone was found once. There is no known antigen for this receptor. Base qualities are not at hand, and no much larger clone is one base apart. From the cysteine up to the phenylalanine, the CDR3 has a length of 15 residues. CDR3 DNA is the only sequence kept; it has 45 bases, read in frame from the first base. The germline ends are 10 bases apart after V is trimmed by 1 base and J by 1 base. Reading the germline V gene gives CDR1 SGHDN and CDR2 FVKESK.

The chain is encoded by TRBV14 joined to TRBJ1-1, with TRBD1 perhaps the D gene, on 6 matching bases. The sample taken for sequencing was blood. This TCR came from a woman aged 30 to 39 in good health. CDR3 loop: CASSQGAGANTEAFF. The sequenced DNA is TGTGCCAGCAGCCAAGGGGCAGGGGCGAACACTGAAGCTTTCTTT.